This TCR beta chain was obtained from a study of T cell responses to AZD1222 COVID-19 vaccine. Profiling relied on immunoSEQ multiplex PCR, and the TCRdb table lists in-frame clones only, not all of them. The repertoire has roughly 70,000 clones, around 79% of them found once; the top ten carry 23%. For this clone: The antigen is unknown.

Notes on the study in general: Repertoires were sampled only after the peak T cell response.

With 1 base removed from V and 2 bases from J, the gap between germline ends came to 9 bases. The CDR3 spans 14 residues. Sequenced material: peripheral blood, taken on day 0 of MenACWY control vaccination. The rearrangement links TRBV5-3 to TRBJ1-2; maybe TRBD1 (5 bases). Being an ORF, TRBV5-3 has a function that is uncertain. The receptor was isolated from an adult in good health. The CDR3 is CARSLQGRNYGYTF. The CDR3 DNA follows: TGTGCCAGAAGCTTGCAGGGTAGGAACTATGGCTACACCTTC.